This record concerns one T cell receptor (beta chain) sequence. This clone showed up just a few times. This clone's antigen is unknown. No much larger clonotype is one base removed from it; base qualities were not supplied. The data are from a study of blood T cell repertoires in COVID-19 (TCRdb year 2020). About the study as a whole: The collaborator samples originated in the United States, Italy and Spain and spanned the acute and convalescent phases of COVID-19. Where HLA class I and class II types were available, the types were taken from metadata supplied by the sample provider, not from assay-based typing. A de-identified subject ID, COVID-19 status, age in years and sex were almost always included in the sample metadata. Samples were obtained from the ongoing ImmuneRACE study (first 160 participants) and from 1,254 subjects provided by 6 global collaborators. The dataset comprised deeply sampled blood TCRbeta repertoires from subjects exposed to, actively infected with, or recovered from COVID-19. The material from the prospective study consisted of cDNA or gDNA derived from T cells, B-cell-depleted T cells, or PBMCs. The repertoires were released in a freely available public database meant as a resource for research on the immune response to SARS-CoV-2. Broader findings and caveats from the paper: How much clinical and demographic metadata was included differed by source and by participant, and the metadata was provided uncurated.

TCRbeta CDR3 regions were amplified from genomic DNA by means of the immunoSEQ Assay, a bias-controlled multiplex PCR. As for the original processing: Nucleated cell counts per sample were estimated from amplification of reference gene primers within the assay. To quantify the absolute abundance of each unique TCRbeta CDR3 rearrangement, sequence reads were collapsed and filtered. For each sample, productive Simpson clonality was calculated as the square root of Simpson's diversity index across productive rearrangements. Entries here come from immuneACCESS through TCRdb and include only in-frame sequences with V and J called. Some clones fail to appear in such tables; in the studies checked, an unresolved V gene covers under half of the shortfall, and the cause of the remainder is unknown. Clone size and V and J calls were adopted from that table, with D and trimming inferred from the DNA. In this sample the table shows just under 85,000 clones, over 70% of which occur a single time. The ten biggest clones cover 15% to 20% of the sample.

Collaborating institutions collected whole blood in K2EDTA tubes following their own protocols. For TCRbeta analysis, collaborators shipped samples in one of three forms: frozen whole blood, isolated PBMCs, or DNA extracted from either of those sample types. Looking up the germline V gene yields CDR1 MDHEN and CDR2 SYDVKM. CDR3 length: 17 amino acids, cysteine to phenylalanine. Only the CDR3 region is kept as DNA, spanning 51 bases read in frame from base 1. V is trimmed back by 4 bases and J by 2 bases, and the junction contains 13 bases that no gene match accounts for. The sequenced material came from peripheral blood. The rearranged segments are TRBV28 and TRBJ1-2, with 7 middle bases fitting TRBD1. The sequence was collected from a woman aged 55-69 years with acute or convalescent COVID-19. The CDR3 region: CASSYPPQGYGNYGYTF. The DNA sequence is given as TGTGCCAGCAGTTACCCACCACAGGGGTACGGGAACTATGGCTACACCTTC.